This T cell receptor beta chain was documented in a study of cytomegalovirus exposure and HLA in healthy donors. The CDR3 has 12 residues. Deletions cut 3 bases from V and 5 bases from J, with 5 bases between. Germline CDR1 MNHEY, CDR2 SMNVEV (reference sequence). PCR primers comprised 60 Vbeta and 13 Jbeta primers. Profiled with immunoSEQ multiplex PCR; TCRdb holds only in-frame clones, not every one. The data show about 65,000 clones, more than 75% seen once. Study results and caveats: Rare TCR sequences predominated, though certain public TCRs were found in many donors.

Remarks on this clone: Its cognate antigen is unknown.

The clonotype comes from a girl aged 5-17 years in good health and CMV-seropositive. This sequence joins TRBV27 and TRBJ1-5; D is ambiguous. Sequences were obtained from PBMCs. CDR3 protein: CASSFPDQPQHF. In DNA, the CDR3 is TGTGCCAGCAGTTTTCCAGATCAGCCCCAGCATTTT.